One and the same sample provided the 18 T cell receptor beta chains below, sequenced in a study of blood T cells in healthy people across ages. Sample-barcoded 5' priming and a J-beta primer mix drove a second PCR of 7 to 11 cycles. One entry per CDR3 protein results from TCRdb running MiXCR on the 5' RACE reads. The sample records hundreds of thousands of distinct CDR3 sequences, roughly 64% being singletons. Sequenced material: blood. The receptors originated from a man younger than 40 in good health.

CDR3 nucleotides: TGTGCCTCCTCCGGACAGGGCCGTTATACGCAGTATTTT. The encoded protein is CASSGQGRYTQYF. V and J are TRBV30 and TRBJ2-3, with 8 positions matching TRBD1. The CDR3 sequence is 13 residues long. V dropped 7 bases and J dropped 7; count of bases not matched to a gene: 10. The germline V gene has CDR1 GTSNPN and CDR2 SVGIG (reference sequence).

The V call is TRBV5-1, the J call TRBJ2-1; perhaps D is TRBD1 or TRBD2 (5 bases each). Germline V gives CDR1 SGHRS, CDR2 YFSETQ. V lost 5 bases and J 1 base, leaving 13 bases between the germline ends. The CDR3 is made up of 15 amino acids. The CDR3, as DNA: TGCGCCAGCAGAACACAAGGGACGTCCTACAATGAGCAGTTCTTC. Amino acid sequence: CASRTQGTSYNEQFF.

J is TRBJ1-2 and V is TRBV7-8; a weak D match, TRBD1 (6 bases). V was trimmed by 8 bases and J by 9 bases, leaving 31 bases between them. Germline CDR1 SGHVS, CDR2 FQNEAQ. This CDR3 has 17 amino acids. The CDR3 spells CASQPDRWPPSTTRYTF. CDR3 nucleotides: TGTGCCAGCCAACCGGACAGATGGCCTCCCTCTACTACTCGCTACACCTTC.

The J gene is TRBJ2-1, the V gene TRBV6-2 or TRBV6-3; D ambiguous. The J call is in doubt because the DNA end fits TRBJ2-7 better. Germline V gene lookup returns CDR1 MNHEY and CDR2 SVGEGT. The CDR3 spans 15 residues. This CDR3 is CASSLQGPHYNEQYF. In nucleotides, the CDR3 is TGTGCCAGCAGTTTACAAGGACCGCACTACAATGAGCAGTACTTC.

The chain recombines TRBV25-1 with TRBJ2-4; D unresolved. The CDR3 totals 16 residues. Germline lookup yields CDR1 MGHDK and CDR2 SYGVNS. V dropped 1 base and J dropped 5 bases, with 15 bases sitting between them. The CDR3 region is CASSESLEGIQNIQYF. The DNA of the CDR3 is TGTGCCAGCAGTGAATCGTTGGAAGGGATTCAAAACATTCAGTACTTC.

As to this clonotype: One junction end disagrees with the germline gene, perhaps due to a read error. CDR3 coding DNA: TGTTCCAGCAGCTTAGGGGCCGCTGCCCCCTACGAGCAGTACTTC. Amino acids: CSSSLGAAAPYEQYF. This chain links TRBV7-3 with TRBJ2-7, with a tentative D call TRBD1 (5 bases). This CDR3 comprises 15 residues. CDR1 is SGHTA and CDR2 is FQGTGA in the germline V gene.

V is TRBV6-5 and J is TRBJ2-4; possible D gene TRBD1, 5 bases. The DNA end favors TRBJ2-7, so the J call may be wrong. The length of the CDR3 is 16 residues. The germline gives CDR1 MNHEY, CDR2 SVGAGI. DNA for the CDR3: TGTGCCAGCAGTTCCCCAGGGAAGAGTAGTGGCTACGAGCAGTACTTC. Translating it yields CASSSPGKSSGYEQYF.

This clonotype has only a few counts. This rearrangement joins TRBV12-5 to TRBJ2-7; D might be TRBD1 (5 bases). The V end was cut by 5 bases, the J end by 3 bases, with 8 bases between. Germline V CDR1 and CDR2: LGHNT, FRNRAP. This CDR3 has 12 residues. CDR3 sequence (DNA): TGTGCTAGTGGTCGACAGATCTACGAGCAGTACTTC. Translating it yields CASGRQIYEQYF. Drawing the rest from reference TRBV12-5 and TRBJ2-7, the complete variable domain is DARVTQTPRHKVTEMGQEVTMRCQPILGHNTVFWYRQTMMQGLELLAYFRNRAPLDDSGMPKDRFSAEMPDATLATLKIQPSEPRDSAVYFCASGRQIYEQYFGPGTRLTVT.

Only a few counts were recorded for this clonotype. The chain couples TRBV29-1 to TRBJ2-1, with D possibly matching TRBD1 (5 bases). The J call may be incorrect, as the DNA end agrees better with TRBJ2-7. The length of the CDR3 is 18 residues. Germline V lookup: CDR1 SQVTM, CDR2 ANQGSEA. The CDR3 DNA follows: TGCAGCGGTTTTCCCGATCATTTGGGGCGGTCCTCCTACAATGAGCAGTACTTC. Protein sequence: CSGFPDHLGRSSYNEQYF.

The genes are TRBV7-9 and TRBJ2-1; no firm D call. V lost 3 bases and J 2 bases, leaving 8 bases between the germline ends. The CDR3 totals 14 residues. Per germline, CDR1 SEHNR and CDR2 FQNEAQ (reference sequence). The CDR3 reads CASSFLSPYNEQFF. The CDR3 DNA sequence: TGTGCCAGCAGCTTCTTAAGTCCCTACAATGAGCAGTTCTTC. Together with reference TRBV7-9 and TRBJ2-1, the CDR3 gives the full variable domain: DTGVSQNPRHKITKRGQNVTFRCDPISEHNRLYWYRQTLGQGPEFLTYFQNEAQLEKSRLLSDRFSAERPKGSFSTLEIQRTEQGDSAMYLCASSFLSPYNEQFFGPGTRLTVL.

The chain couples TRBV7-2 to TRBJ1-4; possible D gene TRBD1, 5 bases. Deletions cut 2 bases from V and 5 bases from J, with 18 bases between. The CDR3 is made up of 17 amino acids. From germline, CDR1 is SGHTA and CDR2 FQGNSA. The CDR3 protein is CASSLTGATSKNEKLFF. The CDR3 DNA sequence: TGTGCCAGCAGCTTAACAGGAGCGACATCCAAAAATGAAAAACTGTTTTTT.

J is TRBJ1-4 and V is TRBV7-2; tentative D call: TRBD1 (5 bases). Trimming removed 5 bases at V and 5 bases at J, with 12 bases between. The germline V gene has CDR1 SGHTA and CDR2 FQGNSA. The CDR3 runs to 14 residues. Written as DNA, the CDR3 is TGTGCCAGCAGCCCCGAGTGGGGGAATGAAAAACTGTTTTTT. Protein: CASSPEWGNEKLFF.

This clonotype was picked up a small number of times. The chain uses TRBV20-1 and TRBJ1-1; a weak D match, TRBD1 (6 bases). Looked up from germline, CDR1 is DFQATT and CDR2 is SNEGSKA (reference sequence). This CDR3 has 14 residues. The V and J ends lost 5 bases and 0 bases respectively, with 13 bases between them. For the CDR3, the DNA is TGCAGTGCTCGAATCGGACAGCTGAACACTGAAGCTTTCTTT. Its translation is CSARIGQLNTEAFF.

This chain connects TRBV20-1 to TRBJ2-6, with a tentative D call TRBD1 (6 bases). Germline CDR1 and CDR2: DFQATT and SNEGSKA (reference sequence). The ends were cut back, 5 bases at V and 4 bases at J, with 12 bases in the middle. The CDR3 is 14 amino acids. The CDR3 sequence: CSAPPGVGANVLTF. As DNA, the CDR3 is TGCAGTGCTCCACCAGGGGTAGGGGCCAACGTCCTGACTTTC.

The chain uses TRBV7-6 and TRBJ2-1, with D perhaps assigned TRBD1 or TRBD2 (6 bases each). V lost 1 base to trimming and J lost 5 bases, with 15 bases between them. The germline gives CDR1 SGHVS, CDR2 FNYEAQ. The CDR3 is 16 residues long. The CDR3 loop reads CASSLGNGGMHNEQFF. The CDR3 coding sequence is TGTGCCAGCAGCTTAGGGAACGGGGGCATGCACAATGAGCAGTTCTTC.

The CDR3 region is CASSTGPSYNEQFF. In nucleotides, the CDR3 is TGTGCCAGCAGCACTGGGCCCTCCTACAATGAGCAGTTCTTC. The chain joins TRBV9 to TRBJ2-1; D call uncertain. This CDR3 spans 14 amino acids. CDR1 and CDR2 from the germline V gene are SGDLS and YYNGEE. Trimming stripped 4 bases from V and 0 bases from J, with 8 bases between. Filled out from reference TRBV9 and TRBJ2-1, the complete variable domain reads DSGVTQTPKHLITATGQRVTLRCSPRSGDLSVYWYQQSLDQGLQFLIQYYNGEERAKGNILERFSAQQFPDLHSELNLSSLELGDSALYFCASSTGPSYNEQFFGPGTRLTVL.

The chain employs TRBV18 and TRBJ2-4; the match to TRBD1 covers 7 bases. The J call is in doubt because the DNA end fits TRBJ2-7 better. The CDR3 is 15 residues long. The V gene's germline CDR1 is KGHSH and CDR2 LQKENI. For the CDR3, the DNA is TGTGCCAGCTCACCCTCCACGGGACAGCTCTACGAGCAGTACTTC. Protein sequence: CASSPSTGQLYEQYF.

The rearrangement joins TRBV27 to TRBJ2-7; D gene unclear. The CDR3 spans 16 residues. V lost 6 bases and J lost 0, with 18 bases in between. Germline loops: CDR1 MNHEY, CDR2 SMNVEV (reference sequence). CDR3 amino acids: CASSPRLGRISYEQYF. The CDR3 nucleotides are TGTGCCAGCAGCCCCCGGCTAGGGCGGATCTCCTACGAGCAGTACTTC.